These 29 T cell receptor beta chains were sequenced from one sample in a study of CD8+ T cells in alopecia areata. RNA was isolated and reverse transcribed to cDNA, the sequencing template. Profiling relied on immunoSEQ multiplex PCR, and the TCRdb table lists in-frame clones only, not all of them. The table shows under 40,000 clones, with approximately 58% occurring only once. The sequenced sample consisted of NKG2D-high CD8+ T cells sorted from blood. The receptors here all came from a human donor with alopecia areata.

This clone has just a few counts. The gene calls are TRBV4-3 and TRBJ2-1; the match to TRBD1 covers 7 bases. This CDR3 has 13 amino acids. V shed 4 bases and J 10 bases; nucleotides not matched to a gene: 7. Germline V gene lookup returns CDR1 LGHNA and CDR2 YSLEER. CDR3 in amino acids: CASSPTGEREQFF. CDR3 DNA: TGCGCCAGCAGCCCCACAGGGGAGCGGGAGCAGTTCTTC.

This clone was observed a few times. V usage is TRBV7-6 and J usage is TRBJ1-2; a possible D gene is TRBD1 (5 bases). This CDR3 spans 14 amino acids. V was trimmed by 1 base and J by 5 bases, leaving 11 bases between them. Germline V lookup: CDR1 SGHVS, CDR2 FNYEAQ. CDR3 coding DNA: TGTGCCAGCAGCTTAGGTTGGGGCGCGTATGGCTACACCTTC. Its protein is CASSLGWGAYGYTF.

The CDR3 DNA follows: TGTGCCAGCAGCTTATGGATAGGGAACGAGCAGTACTTC. The encoded protein is CASSLWIGNEQYF. The chain joins TRBV7-6 to TRBJ2-7; D remains ambiguous. CDR1 and CDR2 from the germline V gene are SGHVS and FNYEAQ. V lost 2 bases and J lost 5, with 10 bases in between. The CDR3 is 13 amino acids.

The chain carries TRBV27 and TRBJ1-1; D unclear. The ends were cut back, 8 bases at V and 5 bases at J, with 15 bases in the middle. Germline V lookup: CDR1 MNHEY, CDR2 SMNVEV (reference sequence). CDR3 length: 13 amino acids. DNA for the CDR3: TGTGCCAGCCGCTATACGGGCGGTACTGAAGCTTTCTTT. Its protein is CASRYTGGTEAFF.

The chain is built from TRBV20-1 and TRBJ2-1; D gene ambiguous. Deletions cut 2 bases from V and 8 bases from J, with 7 bases between. This CDR3 spans 11 amino acids. Germline CDR1 is DFQATT and CDR2 is SNEGSKA (reference sequence). The DNA for the CDR3 is TGCAGTGCTAGAACTGGACATGAGCAGTTCTTC. Translated: CSARTGHEQFF.

This clone was seen a few times. The sample has other DNA sequences that encode this CDR3 too. V and J are TRBV5-4 and TRBJ2-7; 9 bases are shared with TRBD1. The CDR3 is made up of 14 amino acids. The V gene end was trimmed by 4 bases and the J gene end by 3 bases; junction bases not matched to a gene: 5. CDR1 is SGHNT and CDR2 is YYREEE in the germline V gene (reference sequence). The CDR3 sequence: CASSPGQGGYEQYF. CDR3 coding DNA: TGTGCCAGCAGCCCGGGACAGGGTGGCTACGAGCAGTACTTC.

This sequence joins TRBV7-9 and TRBJ1-2, with 7 bases matching TRBD1. In germline, CDR1 is SEHNR, CDR2 FQNEAQ (reference sequence). The CDR3 length is 16 residues. Trimming removed 1 base from V and 0 bases from J; junction bases left unmatched: 5. For the CDR3, the DNA is TGTGCCAGCAGCTTAGGGACAGGCGAAGCTAACTATGGCTACACCTTC. Protein product: CASSLGTGEANYGYTF.

The rearrangement links TRBV9 to TRBJ2-2; D unclear. V was pared by 4 bases and J by 4 bases, with 8 bases between. CDR3 length: 13 residues. Germline V gene sequence: CDR1 SGDLS, CDR2 YYNGEE. CDR3 DNA: TGTGCCAGCAGCTTCGCAGGCACCGGGGAGCTGTTTTTT. Its protein is CASSFAGTGELFF. The full variable domain, completed using reference TRBV9 and TRBJ2-2, is DSGVTQTPKHLITATGQRVTLRCSPRSGDLSVYWYQQSLDQGLQFLIQYYNGEERAKGNILERFSAQQFPDLHSELNLSSLELGDSALYFCASSFAGTGELFFGEGSRLTVL.

The rearrangement uses TRBV7-9 and TRBJ2-3; TRBD2 agrees at 8 bases. V lost 8 bases to trimming and J lost 2 bases; unmatched junction nucleotides: 6. This CDR3 comprises 14 residues. Per the germline V gene, CDR1 is SEHNR and CDR2 is FQNEAQ (reference sequence). The CDR3 loop is CASARRGATDTQYF. Written as DNA, the CDR3 is TGTGCCAGCGCTAGGCGGGGGGCCACAGATACGCAGTATTTT.

This chain joins TRBV2 and TRBJ2-5, with 9 positions matching TRBD1. V trimming: 6 bases; J trimming: 3 bases; junction bases outside the gene matches: 5. CDR3 length: 14 residues. Germline V gene data show CDR1 as SNHLY and CDR2 as FYNNEI. CDR3 protein: CASRGRDREETQYF. The CDR3 DNA follows: TGTGCCAGCAGAGGTCGGGACAGGGAAGAGACCCAGTACTTC.

This clone came up a few times. The rearrangement uses TRBV2 and TRBJ2-1; D unclear. The V gene lost 7 bases and the J gene lost 9 bases, with 7 bases spanning the gap. Per the germline V gene, CDR1 is SNHLY and CDR2 is FYNNEI. The CDR3 extends over 10 amino acids. The CDR3 here is CASTALEQFF. The CDR3 region has the DNA TGTGCCAGCACCGCCCTTGAGCAGTTCTTC.

V and J are TRBV7-2 and TRBJ1-5, with D possibly being TRBD1 (5 bases). Per the germline V gene, CDR1 is SGHTA and CDR2 is FQGNSA. V was pared by 5 bases and J by 2 bases, with 13 bases between. The CDR3 is made up of 15 amino acids. CDR3 loop: CASSTRAVRNQPQHF. For the CDR3, the DNA is TGTGCCAGCAGCACCAGGGCGGTTCGCAATCAGCCCCAGCATTTT.

The chain uses TRBV7-2 and TRBJ2-5; 10 bases match TRBD1. CDR1 and CDR2 (germline): SGHTA, FQGNSA. CDR3 length equals 14 residues. Trimming took 5 bases from V and 5 from J; bases not matched to a gene: 5. The CDR3 coding sequence is TGTGCCAGCAGCAATGACAGGGGGCATGAGACCCAGTACTTC. Protein: CASSNDRGHETQYF.

The chain employs TRBV6-5 and TRBJ1-1; D is ambiguous. Germline-derived CDR1 and CDR2 are MNHEY and SVGAGI. The CDR3 contains 11 residues. Trimming shortened V by 5 bases and J by 2 bases, and 3 bases separated the two germline ends. CDR3 bases: TGTGCCAGCAGTCGAAACACTGAAGCTTTCTTT. Protein: CASSRNTEAFF.

The chain couples TRBV5-4 to TRBJ1-5; maybe TRBD1 (5 bases). The CDR3 extends over 14 amino acids. With 4 bases removed from V and 2 bases from J, the gap between germline ends came to 10 bases. Germline V CDR1 and CDR2: SGHNT, YYREEE (reference sequence). The CDR3 here is CASSPGPGNQPQHF. CDR3 coding DNA: TGTGCCAGCAGCCCGGGACCTGGCAATCAGCCCCAGCATTTT.

This chain uses TRBV5-1 with TRBJ2-3; D is uncertain. Trimming took 2 bases from V and 2 from J, leaving 15 bases between them. This CDR3 has 16 amino acids. CDR1 is SGHRS, CDR2 YFSETQ, per germline. CDR3 in DNA: TGCGCCAGCAGCTTTATCTCCGACCCGGCCACAGATACGCAGTATTTT. Protein product: CASSFISDPATDTQYF.

The chain employs TRBV29-1 and TRBJ2-7; the match to TRBD2 covers 15 bases. The V and J ends lost 5 bases and 1 base, in that order; junction bases with no gene match: 9. The CDR3 is 17 residues long. The germline V gene encodes CDR1 SQVTM and CDR2 ANQGSEA. The CDR3 spells CSVKPGLAGGPSYEQYF. CDR3 bases: TGCAGCGTTAAACCGGGACTAGCGGGAGGTCCTTCCTACGAGCAGTACTTC.

This clone turned up a few times. The V gene is TRBV5-6, the J gene TRBJ1-2, with D unresolved. V shed 4 bases and J shed 8 bases, with 9 bases lying between them. Germline V gene data show CDR1 as SGHDT and CDR2 as YYEEEE. This CDR3 is built from 11 residues. CDR3 in DNA: TGTGCCAGCAGCCAAGCTACCGGCTACACCTTC. Translated: CASSQATGYTF.

In its sample, this clone was seen a few times. The chain's CDR3 is CASSLTLAGGRYNEQFF. In DNA, the CDR3 is TGTGCCAGCAGCCTCACCCTAGCGGGGGGGCGCTACAATGAGCAGTTCTTC. This rearrangement joins TRBV7-8 to TRBJ2-1; 12 nucleotides match TRBD2. Germline CDR1 reads SGHVS; CDR2 reads FQNEAQ. The V segment lost 5 bases and the J segment 3 bases; nucleotides outside the gene matches: 8. The CDR3 consists of 17 residues. The whole variable domain, filled in from reference TRBV7-8 and TRBJ2-1, reads GAGVSQSPRYKVAKRGQDVALRCDPISGHVSLFWYQQALGQGPEFLTYFQNEAQLDKSGLPSDRFFAERPEGSVSTLKIQRTQQEDSAVYLCASSLTLAGGRYNEQFFGPGTRLTVL.

V gene TRBV16 combines with J gene TRBJ2-7, with D perhaps TRBD1 (5 bases). V was clipped by 0 bases and J by 5 bases, with 11 bases between them. The CDR3 is made up of 14 amino acids. Germline V gene sequence: CDR1 KGHSY, CDR2 FQNENV. The CDR3 nucleotides read TGTGCCAGCAGCCAATCCGTCAGGGCCAACGAGCAGTACTTC. It translates to CASSQSVRANEQYF.

This clone was picked up many times. The chain carries TRBV10-3 and TRBJ1-5; D gene uncertain. The CDR3 runs 16 residues. Germline V lookup: CDR1 ENHRY, CDR2 SYGVKD. The V and J ends lost 0 bases and 0 bases respectively, with 9 bases between them. The CDR3 DNA reads as TGTGCCATCAGTGAGTCTCCCCCACATAGCAATCAGCCCCAGCATTTT. It is translated as CAISESPPHSNQPQHF.

This clone was picked up a small number of times. The chain couples TRBV7-9 to TRBJ2-1; either TRBD1 or TRBD2 may fit D (7 bases each). This CDR3 region has 15 residues. Germline values: CDR1 SEHNR, CDR2 FQNEAQ (reference sequence). V lost 5 bases, J lost 2 bases, and 13 bases lay in between. CDR3: CASSETGRAYNEQFF. The CDR3 nucleotides are TGTGCCAGCAGCGAGACAGGGAGGGCCTACAATGAGCAGTTCTTC.

This clone came up once. The rearrangement links TRBV7-3 to TRBJ2-7; TRBD2 might be the D (6 bases). The CDR3 is 14 amino acids. Trimming shortened V by 6 bases and J by 6 bases, and 18 bases separated the two germline ends. CDR1 SGHTA and CDR2 FQGTGA come from the germline V gene. CDR3 nucleotide sequence: TGTGCCAGCAGTCAGGGACTTGCTTCTCTCGAGCAGTACTTC. Translation gives CASSQGLASLEQYF.

The gene calls are TRBV1 and TRBJ2-7. TRBV1 is a pseudogene segment. This CDR3 spans 19 amino acids. The CDR3 DNA is TGCACCAGCAGCCAAGTAGGCAGGCGAACGCTCCTAGTATCCTACGAGCAGTACTTC. Its protein product is CTSSQVGRRTLLVSYEQYF.

This clone was seen once. The chain has TRBV7-9 and TRBJ2-4; D gene unclear. The CDR3 totals 14 residues. Germline values: CDR1 SEHNR, CDR2 FQNEAQ (reference sequence). V was clipped by 4 bases and J by 0 bases, with 7 bases between them. As DNA, the CDR3 is TGTGCCAGCAGCTCCCCAGTAGCCAAAAACATTCAGTACTTC. The encoded protein is CASSSPVAKNIQYF.

The V call is TRBV7-8, the J call TRBJ2-1; 7 bases map to TRBD1. This CDR3 spans 19 amino acids. Germline V gene sequence: CDR1 SGHVS, CDR2 FQNEAQ. With 5 bases clipped from V and 0 bases from J, the junction kept 16 bases outside the gene matches. The CDR3 protein is CASSPERGPTDSSYNEQFF. The CDR3 region has the DNA TGTGCCAGCAGCCCCGAAAGGGGGCCAACCGATAGCTCCTACAATGAGCAGTTCTTC.

This rearrangement joins TRBV6-4 to TRBJ1-2; no definite D call. Per germline, CDR1 MRHNA and CDR2 SNTAGT. This CDR3 spans 19 amino acids. The germline V and J ends were trimmed by 1 base and 0 bases, with 21 bases remaining between them. CDR3 nucleotides: TGTGCCAGCAGTGACTTTTTGATGACGGCTTCTACCCCTAACTATGGCTACACCTTC. It yields the protein CASSDFLMTASTPNYGYTF.

This clone was counted a few times. The chain combines TRBV7-9 with TRBJ2-1, with 8 nucleotides matching TRBD2. V lost 5 bases and J lost 0; bases outside the gene matches: 9. The CDR3 is made up of 17 amino acids. Germline lookup yields CDR1 SEHNR and CDR2 FQNEAQ (reference sequence). DNA for the CDR3: TGTGCCAGCAGCCCATTAGCGGGGAGGAGCTCCTACAATGAGCAGTTCTTC. Encoded protein: CASSPLAGRSSYNEQFF.

The rearrangement links TRBV27 to TRBJ2-7; 7 bases align to TRBD2. V lost 4 bases, J lost 5 bases, and 8 bases stayed unmatched. Germline CDR1 and CDR2: MNHEY and SMNVEV (reference sequence). This CDR3 has 14 residues. The CDR3 coding sequence is TGTGCCAGCAGTTACGGCGGGAGTTTAAACGAGCAGTACTTC. This translates into CASSYGGSLNEQYF.